These 24 T cell receptor beta chains were sequenced from one sample in a study of human T cells and chemical hapten exposure. The time point here: patch test 1, 2 weeks after DPC sensitization. This sample's treatment: therapeutic diphenylcyclopropenone sensitization with weekly scalp DPC. TCRdb fed the RACE reads into MiXCR, producing one record per CDR3 protein. The repertoire holds around 300,000 distinct CDR3 sequences, with around 7% as singletons. This specimen was whole blood, taken in connection with sensitization to the hapten diphenylcyclopropenone (DPC). The receptors come from a woman under 30 with alopecia areata. Some clones in this sample may be carry-over from other donors' samples.

Ten or more counts support this clonotype. The gene calls are TRBV5-1 and TRBJ2-5; 9 bases line up with TRBD2. Germline V lookup: CDR1 SGHRS, CDR2 YFSETQ. J was trimmed by 3 bases and V by 2 bases; bases with no gene match: 14. CDR3 length equals 18 residues. The CDR3 region is CASSLGVAGVSHKETQYF. The CDR3 DNA is TGCGCCAGCAGCTTAGGAGTAGCGGGGGTGTCACACAAAGAGACCCAGTACTTC.

This clonotype occurred a few times. The rearrangement links TRBV28 to TRBJ1-2; 7 nucleotides line up with TRBD1. The V and J ends lost 4 bases and 2 bases, in that order; junction bases with no gene match: 10. This CDR3 has 16 residues. Germline V gene sequence: CDR1 MDHEN, CDR2 SYDVKM. This CDR3 is CASSSPGGPSNYGYTF. The CDR3 region has the DNA TGTGCCAGCAGTTCTCCAGGGGGGCCCTCCAACTATGGCTACACCTTC.

This clonotype was counted many times. DNA of the CDR3: TGTGCCAGCAGCTGGGGACGGAACACTGAAGCTTTCTTT. Amino acids: CASSWGRNTEAFF. The chain couples TRBV5-5 to TRBJ1-1; a possible D gene is TRBD1 (5 bases). Germline loops: CDR1 SGHKS, CDR2 YYEKEE (reference sequence). The CDR3 runs 13 residues. V was shortened by 3 bases and J by 1 base, with 7 bases between the two germline ends. The full variable domain, rest sourced from reference TRBV5-5 and TRBJ1-1, is DAGVTQSPTHLIKTRGQQVTLRCSPISGHKSVSWYQQVLGQGPQFIFQYYEKEERGRGNFPDRFSARQFPNYSSELNVNALLLGDSALYLCASSWGRNTEAFFGQGTRLTVV.

The chain has TRBV4-3 and TRBJ2-1; TRBD2 matches at 9 bases. CDR1 is LGHNA and CDR2 is YSLEER in the germline V gene. Trimming at V came to 0 bases and at J to 4 bases, leaving 10 bases not matched to a gene. The CDR3 consists of 18 residues. CDR3 amino acids: CASSQDTASGVVYNEQFF. The CDR3 DNA sequence: TGCGCCAGCAGCCAAGATACGGCTAGCGGGGTTGTGTACAATGAGCAGTTCTTC.

This clonotype was seen only a few times. The chain recombines TRBV5-1 with TRBJ2-7; D assignment may be TRBD1 or TRBD2 (6 bases each). Trimming removed 0 bases from V and 2 bases from J, with 12 bases in between. Germline V gene lookup returns CDR1 SGHRS and CDR2 YFSETQ. The CDR3 spans 15 residues. CDR3 in DNA: TGCGCCAGCAGCTTGGATGGGGGGCCCCCCTACGAGCAGTACTTC. The encoded protein is CASSLDGGPPYEQYF.

This clonotype was picked up many times. The chain couples TRBV20-1 to TRBJ2-7; possibly TRBD2 for D (6 bases). In germline, CDR1 is DFQATT, CDR2 SNEGSKA (reference sequence). This CDR3 contains 13 residues. Trimming took 5 bases from V and 4 from J, leaving 15 bases between them. The CDR3 DNA is TGCAGTGCTGACCTACGGAGGGTATACGAGCAGTACTTC. It yields the protein CSADLRRVYEQYF.

This clonotype was picked up a small number of times. The chain has TRBV19 and TRBJ1-2; D gene ambiguous. CDR1 and CDR2 (germline): LNHDA, SQIVND (reference sequence). V lost 7 bases and J 2 bases, leaving 17 bases between the germline ends. CDR3 length: 15 residues. The CDR3 nucleotides are TGTGCCAGTAAGGCTTGGGGTATGGTGAACTATGGCTACACCTTC. Protein product: CASKAWGMVNYGYTF.

A few counts support this clonotype. The V and J genes are TRBV6-2 or TRBV6-3 and TRBJ2-7; 7 bases line up with TRBD1. V lost 7 bases and J lost 3; bases outside the gene matches: 15. The CDR3 extends over 16 amino acids. Per the germline V gene, CDR1 is MNHEY and CDR2 is SVGEGT. CDR3 bases: TGTGCCAGCAAAACCCCTCGGGACAGCCCAGGCTACGAGCAGTACTTC. This codes for CASKTPRDSPGYEQYF.

This clonotype occurred a few times. J is TRBJ1-5 and V is TRBV7-2, with 10 bases matching TRBD1. The CDR3 is made up of 15 amino acids. The ends lost 5 bases at V and 7 bases at J; junction bases unmatched: 8. Germline CDR1 and CDR2: SGHTA and FQGNSA. In nucleotides, the CDR3 is TGTGCCAGCAGCCAGACAGGGGGCGAGTTGCAGCCCCAGCATTTT. It encodes CASSQTGGELQPQHF.

The V gene is TRBV19, the J gene TRBJ2-5, with TRBD1 matching over 9 bases. CDR1 is LNHDA and CDR2 is SQIVND in the germline V gene (reference sequence). Germline trimming cut 5 bases from V and 4 bases from J; bases unmatched to any gene: 5. CDR3 length: 14 amino acids. In DNA, the CDR3 is TGTGCCAGTAGTGACCCGACAGGGGGAGAGACCCAGTACTTC. It codes for CASSDPTGGETQYF.

This clonotype has a count of ten or more. This chain links TRBV11-3 with TRBJ2-5, with 10 bases lining up with TRBD2. Germline-derived CDR1 and CDR2 are SGHNT and YENEEA. This CDR3 is 16 amino acids long. Trimming cost V 4 bases and J 5 bases; bases outside gene matches: 10. CDR3 nucleotides: TGTGCCAGCAGCTCCCGCCAGCGGGGGGGCCCTGAGACCCAGTACTTC. This sequence encodes CASSSRQRGGPETQYF. Combining the CDR3 with reference TRBV11-3 and TRBJ2-5 gives the whole variable domain EAGVVQSPRYKIIEKKQPVAFWCNPISGHNTLYWYLQNLGQGPELLIRYENEEAVDDSQLPKDRFSAERLKGVDSTLKIQPAELGDSAVYLCASSSRQRGGPETQYFGPGTRLLVL.

V gene TRBV5-8 combines with J gene TRBJ1-5; possibly TRBD1 for D (6 bases). This CDR3 region has 15 residues. V was shortened by 1 base and J by 4 bases, with 12 bases between the two germline ends. CDR1 and CDR2 from the germline V gene are SGHTS and YDEGEE. The CDR3 nucleotides are TGTGCCAGCAGCTTGAGTCCGGACAGTAATCAGCCCCAGCATTTT. It encodes CASSLSPDSNQPQHF.

This clonotype was counted ten times or more. This chain uses TRBV20-1 with TRBJ2-2, with 8 bases matching TRBD1. CDR1 and CDR2 from the germline V gene are DFQATT and SNEGSKA (reference sequence). The CDR3 totals 13 residues. The CDR3 nucleotides are TGCTCCTCCAGGGGGCCGGGGCACGGGGAGCTGTTTTTT. Amino acids: CSSRGPGHGELFF.

In its sample, this clonotype was seen a few times. The V and J genes are TRBV12-3 or TRBV12-4 and TRBJ2-3; D gene unclear. V was cut by 3 bases and J by 0 bases, with 7 bases left in between. The CDR3 has 14 residues. The CDR3 region has the DNA TGTGCCAGCAGTTTTTTTGAGAGCACAGATACGCAGTATTTT. Translating gives CASSFFESTDTQYF.

This clonotype was counted a few times. The V and J genes are TRBV29-1 and TRBJ2-3; D remains unclear. V lost 5 bases and J 2 bases, leaving 11 bases between the germline ends. The germline V gene has CDR1 SQVTM and CDR2 ANQGSEA. The CDR3 length is 13 residues. CDR3 coding DNA: TGCAGCGTTTATACCCCTGACACAGATACGCAGTATTTT. As protein: CSVYTPDTDTQYF.

This clonotype was counted many times. The rearrangement uses TRBV12-3 or TRBV12-4 and TRBJ2-1; D gene unclear. The CDR3 is 12 residues long. Deletions cut 3 bases from V and 7 bases from J, with 7 bases between. The CDR3 spells CASSLGRNEQFF. Written as DNA, the CDR3 is TGTGCCAGCAGTTTGGGTAGGAATGAGCAGTTCTTC.

The J gene is TRBJ1-1, the V gene TRBV9; TRBD1 matches 10 bases. The CDR3 contains 17 residues. Looked up from germline, CDR1 is SGDLS and CDR2 is YYNGEE. With 1 base clipped from V and 5 bases from J, the junction kept 11 bases outside the gene matches. In DNA, the CDR3 is TGTGCCAGCAGCGTAAGAGGGACAGGGGAAGTAGGAACTGAAGCTTTCTTT. This encodes CASSVRGTGEVGTEAFF.

Many counts were recorded for this clonotype. The chain employs TRBV29-1 and TRBJ2-3, with D uncertain. V lost 0 bases, J lost 8 bases, and 12 bases lay in between. The CDR3 spans 13 residues. The germline gives CDR1 SQVTM, CDR2 ANQGSEA. The CDR3 DNA follows: TGCAGCGTTGAAGATCTGGTCCGCAGTACGCAGTATTTT. Protein sequence: CSVEDLVRSTQYF.

There are a few counts of this clonotype. This rearrangement joins TRBV6-2 or TRBV6-3 to TRBJ2-1; 11 nucleotides agree with TRBD1. This CDR3 is built from 15 residues. CDR1 MNHEY and CDR2 SVGEGT come from the germline V gene. The V and J ends lost 2 bases and 8 bases, in that order; junction bases with no gene match: 5. For the CDR3, the DNA is TGTGCCAGCAGTTACGGGACAGGGGGTTTCGATGAGCAGTTCTTC. It is translated as CASSYGTGGFDEQFF.

This clonotype has only a few counts. The V gene is TRBV18, the J gene TRBJ2-3, with D uncertain. V shed 3 bases and J shed 2 bases, with 9 bases lying between them. Germline V gene sequence: CDR1 KGHSH, CDR2 LQKENI. This CDR3 is 14 amino acids long. CDR3 amino acids: CASSPTGPTDTQYF. The CDR3 DNA follows: TGTGCCAGCTCACCGACCGGACCCACAGATACGCAGTATTTT.

This clonotype was found a few times. The V gene is TRBV20-1, the J gene TRBJ2-7; TRBD2 matches at 7 bases. The V gene end was trimmed by 5 bases and the J gene end by 5 bases; junction bases not matched to a gene: 6. The CDR3 is 12 residues long. Germline-derived CDR1 and CDR2 are DFQATT and SNEGSKA (reference sequence). The CDR3 is CSAWRGNNEQYF. The DNA for the CDR3 is TGCAGTGCTTGGCGGGGGAACAACGAGCAGTACTTC.

This clonotype occurred many times. The chain uses TRBV29-1 and TRBJ2-3; D is ambiguous. This CDR3 has 13 amino acids. Trimming shortened V by 4 bases and J by 2 bases, and 10 bases separated the two germline ends. Germline loops: CDR1 SQVTM, CDR2 ANQGSEA. The DNA of the CDR3 is TGCAGCGTTGGGAACTCGCCCACAGATACGCAGTATTTT. Amino acids: CSVGNSPTDTQYF.

This clonotype has ten or more counts. The J gene is TRBJ1-1, the V gene TRBV3-1; D gene ambiguous. The CDR3 spans 11 residues. Germline CDR1 is LGHDT and CDR2 is YNNKEL (reference sequence). The V gene lost 3 bases and the J gene lost 6 bases, with 5 bases spanning the gap. The CDR3 DNA reads TGTGCCAGCAGCCATGGGGCTGAAGCTTTCTTT. It yields the protein CASSHGAEAFF. The full variable domain, rest sourced from reference TRBV3-1 and TRBJ1-1, is DTAVSQTPKYLVTQMGNDKSIKCEQNLGHDTMYWYKQDSKKFLKIMFSYNNKELIINETVPNRFSPKSPDKAHLNLHINSLELGDSAVYFCASSHGAEAFFGQGTRLTVV.

This rearrangement joins TRBV6-1 to TRBJ1-5, with D tentatively TRBD1 (6 bases). The CDR3 runs to 13 residues. The V gene lost 4 bases and the J gene lost 6 bases, with 10 bases spanning the gap. In germline, CDR1 is MNHNS, CDR2 SASEGT. CDR3 coding DNA: TGTGCCAGCAGTGTACAGGGTAGTCAGCCCCAGCATTTT. This gives the protein CASSVQGSQPQHF.